The sequence of this TCR beta chain was determined in a study of shared clonotypes between healthy human individuals (dated by TCRdb to 2020 to 2021). Context from the whole study: The cohort included three men and two women between 18 and 49 years of age. For each donor, three plates each were used for CD4 naive and CD4 memory, two plates were used for CD8 naive, and one plate was used for CD8 memory. To estimate repertoire size and how much clonotypes are shared between individuals, the study performed deep sequencing of blood TCR repertoires from roughly five healthy adults. To increase sequencing depth and limit assay-specific biases, TCR repertoire library preparation and sequencing were carried out by different laboratories using diverse techniques. Between about 0.8 and 9 billion PBMCs per donor were obtained by leukapheresis. Beyond this particular receptor, the publication reports: Estimated clonotype richness was generally larger for naive than for memory subsets. Even with the large sequencing depth, rarefaction of the sorted-subset datasets indicated that sequencing was incomplete. Pairwise subsampling led to the expectation that sequencing depth would affect the degree of clonotype sharing among donors. Sampling was restricted to blood, and TCR repertoires in tissues likely differ from the TCR repertoires found in blood. Clonotypes shared by all four sorted-subset donors showed higher generation probabilities than non-shared clonotypes. The genetic and exposure-history diversity represented was limited by the small number of donors. Sharing across four donors was observed for approximately 5% of naive CD4, less than 4% of naive CD8, about 2.3% of memory CD4, and around 0.4% of memory CD8 clonotypes.

To note about this clone: The antigen it binds to is not known. One base away there is no much larger clone; base qualities are not given.

Using the deep immunoSEQ assay, multiplex PCR amplified TCR CDR3 regions from genomic DNA. Extracted genomic DNA from each cell subset was spread evenly across all wells of several immunoSEQ 96-well plates, with each plate serving as a replicate. For sorted subsets, each replicate PCR was loaded with 200 to 250 ng genomic DNA, equivalent to some 31,000 T cell genomes. Purified libraries were quantified with a Qubit 3.0 fluorometer, sized on a Bioanalyzer 2100, and re-quantified with the KAPA Library Quantification kit. Every immunoSEQ 96-well plate was sequenced on a separate single-read 150-cycle Illumina NextSeq 550 flow cell. In the source study's methods: The immunoSEQ output contained only junctional sequences without quality scores, so filtering could not match that applied to full-length reads. To assign V/J genes and CDR3, sequences were annotated using PyIR, a Python wrapper for IgBLAST v1.9, with IMGT germline references. Reads were removed for weak V/J assignments (E-value above 1e-6), missing CDR3, stop codons, out-of-frame junctions, or ambiguous translated residues. V3J clonotypes were defined as sequences sharing the same inferred V gene, J gene, and CDR3 amino acid sequence. To compute the percentage overlap between repertoires, the number of shared unique clonotypes was divided by the size of the smaller repertoire. Three approaches were used to assess repertoire richness: RTK rarefaction, the Chao1 estimator, and Recon v2.1 estimates of unobserved clonotypes. OLGA was used to compute generation probabilities for all TCRbeta clonotypes that the gDNA method yielded from a few donors. Here the immuneACCESS table is served through TCRdb, limited to in-frame sequences with V and J called. Missing clones are a known gap in these copies; in checked studies unresolved V genes cover under half, and the rest lacks a known reason. V and J calls and clone size are as listed in that table; D and trimming were resolved from the DNA. Across this sample there are 2.3 million or so clones, with over 90% seen only once. 0.35% to 0.45% of the sample belongs to the ten largest clones.

V loses 6 bases of germline sequence and J loses 4 bases, and the interval between the two ends is 18 bases. The germline V gene (reference sequence) supplies CDR1 MNHNY and CDR2 SVGAGI. From the cysteine up to the phenylalanine, the CDR3 has a length of 15 residues. Only the CDR3 part of the read is kept: 45 bases, read in frame from the first base. Donors were healthy HIV-negative adults with no recently reported acute infections or vaccinations. Every donor was a Caucasian adult living in Nashville, Tennessee, USA. CD4+ T cells were enriched through magnetic negative selection, after which naive cells were positively selected on CD45RA and the remaining negative fraction served as the memory subset. After blood collection by leukapheresis, PBMCs were isolated using Ficoll-Histopaque density gradient centrifugation and then cryopreserved in the vapor phase of liquid nitrogen. Analytical flow cytometry was used to check the purity and quantity of each magnetically sorted T cell population. Each sorted fraction had its genomic DNA isolated and then quantified by UV absorbance on a Nanodrop 2000c.

The clonotype was recovered from a man between 18 and 29 years old in good health. Some clones in this sample may be carry-over from other donors' samples. The sequenced sample was naive CD4+ T cells from PBMCs. Explained via the paper, the cell subset or site label denotes: CD45RA+ positively selected. The rearranged chain carries TRBV6-6 and TRBJ1-1; TRBD1 could be the D gene, as 5 bases match. The sequence in DNA is TGTGCCAGCAGCCCTCGGGGCGGGTTGTCCACTGAAGCTTTCTTT. This translates into CASSPRGGLSTEAFF.